The clone carrying this T cell receptor beta chain was observed a few times. The antigen is unknown. Through a sample-barcoded 5' primer and a J-beta primer mix, a second PCR was run for roughly 6 to 11 cycles. A single record per CDR3 protein comes from TCRdb applying MiXCR to the 5' RACE reads. Here the sample spans approximately 490,000 distinct CDR3 sequences, around 24% being singletons. This entry comes from a study of blood T cells in healthy people across ages. Overall study: About one barcoded TCR beta cDNA was captured per two T cells. Whole-study results and caveats: Roughly linear declines in TCR beta diversity per million T cells occurred with age. Any changes in expanded clonotypes were possibly confounded, as donor CMV status remained unknown.

V was clipped by 3 bases and J by 3 bases; unmatched bases: 8. The germline V gene has CDR1 SQVTM and CDR2 ANQGSEA. The CDR3 has 16 amino acids. A further study also used this sample, focusing on T cells of mothers and their children.

The sample taken for sequencing was blood. This receptor was obtained from a boy between 10 and 17 years old in good health. This sequence joins TRBV29-1 and TRBJ2-7; the match to TRBD2 covers 13 bases. The CDR3 reads CSVEGLAGRAVYEQYF. DNA for the CDR3: TGCAGCGTTGAGGGACTAGCGGGAAGGGCGGTCTACGAGCAGTACTTC.